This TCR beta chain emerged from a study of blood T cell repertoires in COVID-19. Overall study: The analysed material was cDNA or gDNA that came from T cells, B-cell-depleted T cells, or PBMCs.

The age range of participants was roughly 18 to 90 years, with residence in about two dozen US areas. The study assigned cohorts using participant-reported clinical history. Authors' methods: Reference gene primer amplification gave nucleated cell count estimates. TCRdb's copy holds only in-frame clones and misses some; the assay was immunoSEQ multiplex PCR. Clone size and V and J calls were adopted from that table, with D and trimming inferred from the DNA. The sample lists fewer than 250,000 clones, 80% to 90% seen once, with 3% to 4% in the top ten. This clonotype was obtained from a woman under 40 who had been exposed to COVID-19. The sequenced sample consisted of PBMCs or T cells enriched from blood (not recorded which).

The CDR3 DNA sequence: TGTGCCAGCAGCCGTAGTCCGGGACAGGGAAAAAATTCACCCCTCCACTTT. Translated: CASSRSPGQGKNSPLHF. The chain uses TRBV13 and TRBJ1-6; the match to TRBD1 covers 9 bases. J was trimmed by 7 bases and V by 5 bases; bases with no gene match: 12. Germline V gives CDR1 PRHDT, CDR2 FYEKMQ (reference sequence). This CDR3 comprises 17 residues.